The rows below give T cell receptor beta chains drawn from one sample of a study of vaccination effects on CD4 cells after COVID-19. TCRdb keeps only in-frame clones here, not all; method: immunoSEQ multiplex PCR. The sample records tens of thousands of clones, roughly two thirds being singletons. Their antigens remain unidentified. Sequenced here: CD4+ T cells from PBMCs cultured without peptide, sampled before COVID-19 vaccination. The source of these receptors is a human donor who received a COVID-19 vaccine. Each CDR3 is given with its conserved first and last residue. Each record gives: clone size, J gene, V gene, CDR3 length, D gene, CDR3 protein, CDR3 DNA. D genes are given only for firm matches. A clone size is listed for some rows: how often the clone was seen (once, few, many), or a class if it is expanded.

clone size: few; J gene: TRBJ2-2; V gene: TRBV3-1/TRBV3-2; CDR3 length: 14; D gene: .; CDR3 protein: CASSQEPGARELFF; CDR3 DNA: TGTGCCAGCAGCCAAGAACCCGGGGCCCGGGAGCTGTTTTTT
clone size: .; J gene: TRBJ2-5; V gene: TRBV9; CDR3 length: 18; D gene: TRBD2; CDR3 protein: CASSVISSGGLRGETQYF; CDR3 DNA: TGTGCCAGCAGCGTAATTAGCAGCGGGGGTCTTCGGGGGGAGACCCAGTACTTC
clone size: once; J gene: TRBJ2-5; V gene: TRBV5-1; CDR3 length: 15; D gene: TRBD2; CDR3 protein: CASSLGSSGQETQYF; CDR3 DNA: TGCGCCAGCAGCTTGGGGTCTAGCGGGCAAGAGACCCAGTACTTC
clone size: .; J gene: TRBJ2-7; V gene: TRBV14; CDR3 length: 16; D gene: TRBD2; CDR3 protein: CASSHLGLAGSYEQYF; CDR3 DNA: TGTGCCAGCAGCCATCTCGGACTAGCGGGTTCCTACGAGCAGTACTTC
clone size: few; J gene: TRBJ1-4; V gene: TRBV6-5; CDR3 length: 13; D gene: .; CDR3 protein: CASRDTGFGQLFF; CDR3 DNA: TGTGCCAGCAGGGACACCGGCTTTGGACAACTGTTTTTT
clone size: .; J gene: TRBJ2-1; V gene: TRBV5-1; CDR3 length: 14; D gene: TRBD1; CDR3 protein: CASSRGTVLNEQFF; CDR3 DNA: TGCGCCAGCAGCAGGGGGACAGTGTTGAATGAGCAGTTCTTC
clone size: .; J gene: TRBJ1-6; V gene: TRBV27; CDR3 length: 15; D gene: .; CDR3 protein: CASSTRGSGISPLHF; CDR3 DNA: TGTGCCAGCAGTACAAGGGGGTCGGGTATTTCACCCCTCCACTTT
clone size: .; J gene: TRBJ2-2; V gene: TRBV9; CDR3 length: 16; D gene: .; CDR3 protein: CASSLTWGFDAGELFF; CDR3 DNA: TGTGCCAGCAGCCTCACGTGGGGGTTTGACGCCGGGGAGCTGTTTTTT
clone size: .; J gene: TRBJ2-3; V gene: TRBV19; CDR3 length: 15; D gene: TRBD1; CDR3 protein: CASSVRQGPTDTQYF; CDR3 DNA: TGTGCCAGTAGTGTTCGACAGGGCCCCACAGATACGCAGTATTTT
clone size: .; J gene: TRBJ2-3; V gene: TRBV6-5; CDR3 length: 14; D gene: .; CDR3 protein: CASRRDGAVDTQYF; CDR3 DNA: TGTGCCAGCAGAAGGGACGGAGCAGTAGATACGCAGTATTTT
clone size: .; J gene: TRBJ2-7; V gene: TRBV2; CDR3 length: 15; D gene: TRBD1; CDR3 protein: CASRIGQGGSYEQYF; CDR3 DNA: TGTGCCAGCAGGATCGGACAGGGGGGATCCTACGAGCAGTACTTC
clone size: .; J gene: TRBJ2-1; V gene: TRBV4-1; CDR3 length: 16; D gene: .; CDR3 protein: CASSQPWGSSYNEQFF; CDR3 DNA: TGCGCCAGCAGCCAACCTTGGGGGAGCTCCTACAATGAGCAGTTCTTC
clone size: .; J gene: TRBJ2-7; V gene: TRBV5-1; CDR3 length: 16; D gene: TRBD1; CDR3 protein: CASSLWGQGANYEQYF; CDR3 DNA: TGCGCCAGCAGCTTGTGGGGACAGGGGGCTAACTACGAGCAGTACTTC
clone size: .; J gene: TRBJ1-1; V gene: TRBV6-5; CDR3 length: 13; D gene: TRBD1; CDR3 protein: CASRSTGGTEAFF; CDR3 DNA: TGTGCCAGCAGATCGACAGGGGGCACTGAAGCTTTCTTT
clone size: few; J gene: TRBJ2-2; V gene: TRBV27; CDR3 length: 12; D gene: .; CDR3 protein: CASSFNTGELFF; CDR3 DNA: TGTGCCAGCAGCTTTAACACCGGGGAGCTGTTTTTT
clone size: .; J gene: TRBJ2-3; V gene: TRBV19; CDR3 length: 13; D gene: .; CDR3 protein: CATKSTSTDTQYF; CDR3 DNA: TGTGCCACCAAATCCACTAGCACAGATACGCAGTATTTT
clone size: .; J gene: TRBJ2-2; V gene: TRBV5-1; CDR3 length: 12; D gene: .; CDR3 protein: CASSLRGGELFF; CDR3 DNA: TGCGCCAGCAGCTTGAGGGGCGGGGAGCTGTTTTTT
clone size: once; J gene: TRBJ1-3; V gene: TRBV6-1; CDR3 length: 15; D gene: .; CDR3 protein: CASSEAHRSGNTIYF; CDR3 DNA: TGTGCCAGCAGTGAAGCACATCGAAGCGGAAACACCATATATTTT